The rows below give T cell receptor beta chains drawn from one sample of a study of PD-1 blockade in classical Hodgkin lymphoma. Libraries were prepared by immunoSEQ multiplex PCR; TCRdb keeps only in-frame clonotypes and omits some of them. The repertoire includes 6,000 to 9,500 clones, about three quarters of them detected once, and approximately 37% sits in the top ten. The input for sequencing was CD8+ T cells from blood, taken before the fourth cycle of nivolumab. The receptors derive from a human donor with classical Hodgkin lymphoma. The CDR3 runs from the conserved cysteine through the conserved F or W. The D gene is left open where the match is weak. The listing skips clone size in some rows; elsewhere it reads once, few, many or a size class.

CDR3 length | J gene | D gene | clone size | V gene | CDR3 DNA | CDR3 protein
15 | TRBJ1-5 | TRBD1 | NA | TRBV19 | TGTGCCAGTAGTATCTATTACAGGGGGGATCAGCCCCAGCATTTT | CASSIYYRGDQPQHF
17 | TRBJ2-7 | NA | NA | TRBV10-3 | TGTGCCATCAGGGGACGGGCGATATCGGACGGATTTTACGAGCAGTACTTC | CAIRGRAISDGFYEQYF
12 | TRBJ2-7 | NA | NA | TRBV9 | TGTGCCAGCGGACCAGGGGGGTACGAGCAGTACTTC | CASGPGGYEQYF
16 | TRBJ2-1 | TRBD1 | NA | TRBV18 | TGTGCCAGCTCACCACCGGAGGGGCAGGGGGCCTATGAGCAGTTCTTC | CASSPPEGQGAYEQFF
14 | TRBJ1-2 | NA | NA | TRBV6-5 | TGTGCCAGCAGTTACTCACCTACAAACTATGGCTACACCTTC | CASSYSPTNYGYTF
14 | TRBJ2-5 | NA | NA | TRBV9 | TGTGCCAGCAGCGTAGAGGAACAGGGAGAGACCCAGTACTTC | CASSVEEQGETQYF
11 | TRBJ2-1 | NA | NA | TRBV28 | TGTGCCAGCAGTTTGTTGGGAAAGCAGTTCTTC | CASSLLGKQFF
15 | TRBJ2-3 | NA | NA | TRBV9 | TGTGCCAGCAGCGTAGGCCAGAGTGGGCCAGATACGCAGTATTTT | CASSVGQSGPDTQYF
16 | TRBJ2-3 | NA | NA | TRBV21-1 | TGTGCCAGCAGCTCGTCGGGACAGGGGTTCACAGATACGCAGTATTTT | CASSSSGQGFTDTQYF
18 | TRBJ2-5 | TRBD1 | NA | TRBV6-1 | TGTGCCAGCAGTGAAACCCCTACGTTGAGGGGGCGCAGAGAGACCCAGTACTTC | CASSETPTLRGRRETQYF
14 | TRBJ1-1 | NA | medium-sized | TRBV19 | TGTGCCAGTAGTATAGGAGGAGTTAACACTGAAGCTTTCTTT | CASSIGGVNTEAFF
17 | TRBJ2-5 | NA | NA | TRBV25-1 | TGTGCCAGCAGTGAAGAATGGGACAGAGGGGGGAGAGAGACCCAGTACTTC | CASSEEWDRGGRETQYF
15 | TRBJ2-3 | NA | NA | TRBV2 | TGTGCCAGCACTCATATGCTGGGAGCCTTCGATACGCAGTATTTT | CASTHMLGAFDTQYF
14 | TRBJ1-5 | NA | few | TRBV6-6 | TGTGCCAGCAGCCCCGACAGGAGCAATCAGCCCCAGCATTTT | CASSPDRSNQPQHF
14 | TRBJ2-7 | TRBD1 | NA | TRBV27 | TGTGCCAGCAGTCCGGGACAGGGGACGTACGAGCAGTACTTC | CASSPGQGTYEQYF
13 | TRBJ2-5 | NA | NA | TRBV7-9 | TGTGCCAGCAGCCCTACTGGGTGGGAGACCCAGTACTTC | CASSPTGWETQYF
13 | TRBJ1-5 | NA | medium-sized | TRBV6-5 | TGTGCCAGCAGTCCATCCGGCAATCAGCCCCAGCATTTT | CASSPSGNQPQHF
15 | TRBJ2-2 | NA | NA | TRBV10-3 | TGTGCCATCAGTGGGGGTTTAGGGCCGGCCGGGGAGCTGTTTTTT | CAISGGLGPAGELFF